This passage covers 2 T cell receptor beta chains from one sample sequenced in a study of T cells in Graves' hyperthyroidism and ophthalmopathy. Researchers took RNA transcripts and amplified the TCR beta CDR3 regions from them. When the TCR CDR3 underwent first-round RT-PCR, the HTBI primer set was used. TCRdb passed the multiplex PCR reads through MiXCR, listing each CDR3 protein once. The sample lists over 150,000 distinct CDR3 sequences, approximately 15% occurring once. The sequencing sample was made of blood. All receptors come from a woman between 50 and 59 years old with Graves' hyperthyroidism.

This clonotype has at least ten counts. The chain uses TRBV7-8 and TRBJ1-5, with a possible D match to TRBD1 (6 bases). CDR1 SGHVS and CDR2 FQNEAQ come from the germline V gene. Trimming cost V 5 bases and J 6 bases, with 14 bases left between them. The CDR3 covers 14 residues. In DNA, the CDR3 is TGTGCCAGCAGCGCCCTTACAGGGATTCAGCCCCAGCATTTT. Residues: CASSALTGIQPQHF.

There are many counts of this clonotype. The CDR3 loop reads CASSQSGTGPQPQHF. CDR3 coding DNA: TGTGCCAGCAGTCAAAGCGGGACAGGGCCTCAGCCCCAGCATTTT. The rearrangement uses TRBV6-1 and TRBJ1-5; 9 nucleotides match TRBD1. This CDR3 has 15 residues. Germline CDR1 reads MNHNS; CDR2 reads SASEGT. V shed 5 bases and J 6 bases; nucleotides not matched to a gene: 8.